Following are 20 T cell receptor beta chains from one sample sequenced in a study of identical twins. TCRdb redid the calling of the 5' RACE reads with MiXCR, one entry per CDR3 protein. Of about 1.7 million distinct CDR3 sequences in the sample, about 30% were seen once. The specimen was cord blood. Receptor source: a newborn girl in good health.

This clonotype was seen only a few times. The chain joins TRBV6-5 to TRBJ2-3; D is undetermined. Deletions cut 2 bases from V and 9 bases from J, with 15 bases between. The CDR3 sequence is 14 residues long. From germline, CDR1 is MNHEY and CDR2 SVGAGI. CDR3 sequence reads: CASSYGLAAPTQYF. CDR3 nucleotide sequence: TGTGCCAGCAGTTACGGCCTCGCCGCCCCCACGCAGTATTTT.

This chain uses TRBV4-1 with TRBJ2-5; maybe TRBD2 (6 bases). The CDR3 sequence is 16 residues long. Trimming removed 4 bases from V and 11 bases from J, with 26 bases in between. The germline V gene has CDR1 MGHRA and CDR2 YSYEKL. The CDR3 DNA reads as TGCGCCAGCAGCCGAGTACCGGGGGTCTCCTACAATGAGCAGTACTTC. This codes for CASSRVPGVSYNEQYF.

The chain couples TRBV10-3 to TRBJ2-5; D might be TRBD1 (5 bases). The CDR3 extends over 14 amino acids. Deletions cut 3 bases from V and 5 bases from J, with 13 bases between. Germline values: CDR1 ENHRY, CDR2 SYGVKD. CDR3 residues: CAISDKSSGETQYF. The CDR3 DNA reads TGTGCCATCAGTGATAAGTCTTCAGGGGAGACCCAGTACTTC.

The chain employs TRBV6-6 and TRBJ1-2; TRBD1 matches at 7 bases. The CDR3 extends over 16 amino acids. V trimming: 0 bases; J trimming: 4 bases; junction bases outside the gene matches: 8. Looked up from germline, CDR1 is MNHNY and CDR2 is SVGAGI (reference sequence). Written as DNA, the CDR3 is TGTGCCAGCAGTTACTCGGTATCACAGGGGTCCTATGGCTACACCTTC. It is translated as CASSYSVSQGSYGYTF.

V gene TRBV27 combines with J gene TRBJ1-1, with 7 bases lining up with TRBD1. V shed 2 bases, J shed 6 bases, and the junction held 18 bases outside the gene matches. CDR1 and CDR2 (germline): MNHEY, SMNVEV (reference sequence). CDR3 length: 18 amino acids. In DNA, the CDR3 is TGTGCCAGCAGTTTAGGGATAGGAGACAGGGTTAAGGGGCCTGAAGCTTTCTTT. Residues: CASSLGIGDRVKGPEAFF.

As to this clonotype: One end of the junction is discordant with germline, which a read error may explain. The J gene is TRBJ2-3, the V gene TRBV4-1; D uncertain. The CDR3 consists of 14 residues. Looked up from germline, CDR1 is MGHRA and CDR2 is YSYEKL. CDR3 region: CTSSQDPSTDTQYF. The CDR3 nucleotides read TGCACCAGCAGCCAAGACCCTAGCACAGATACGCAGTATTTT.

This clonotype showed up just a few times. CDR3 coding DNA: TGTGCCAGCAACAGGGACAACATTCAGTACTTC. Translating it yields CASNRDNIQYF. The chain is built from TRBV25-1 and TRBJ2-4; perhaps TRBD1 as D (6 bases). Trimming pared 7 bases from V and 7 bases from J, leaving 8 bases between. Germline CDR1 reads MGHDK; CDR2 reads SYGVNS. The CDR3 consists of 11 residues.

This clonotype was seen a few times. The rearrangement links TRBV20-1 to TRBJ2-1; D ambiguous. The V end was cut by 7 bases, the J end by 7 bases, with 11 bases between. The CDR3 covers 11 residues. Germline CDR1 reads DFQATT; CDR2 reads SNEGSKA (reference sequence). The CDR3 reads CSVMDQNEQFF. The DNA of the CDR3 is TGCAGTGTTATGGACCAGAATGAGCAGTTCTTC.

The J gene is TRBJ2-1, the V gene TRBV7-2; 12 nucleotides line up with TRBD2. Germline CDR1 reads SGHTA; CDR2 reads FQGNSA. This CDR3 comprises 16 residues. Losses at the gene ends were 3 bases for V and 7 bases for J; bases not matched to a gene: 7. The chain's CDR3 is CASSFARLAGANEQFF. CDR3 in DNA: TGTGCCAGCAGCTTCGCCAGACTAGCGGGAGCAAATGAGCAGTTCTTC.

The V gene is TRBV20-1, the J gene TRBJ2-1; 13 bases agree with TRBD2. Per germline, CDR1 DFQATT and CDR2 SNEGSKA (reference sequence). The CDR3 loop spans 14 amino acids. The V segment lost 5 bases and the J segment 10 bases; nucleotides outside the gene matches: 8. In nucleotides, the CDR3 is TGCAGTGCTTTATCCGGGACTAGCGGGGAGGAGCAGTTCTTC. It specifies CSALSGTSGEEQFF.

The chain links TRBV2 to TRBJ2-1; weak D call: TRBD1 (6 bases). The germline V gene encodes CDR1 SNHLY and CDR2 FYNNEI. The CDR3 loop spans 14 amino acids. Trimming stripped 3 bases from V and 4 bases from J, with 10 bases between. CDR3 region: CASSEGAGYNEQFF. CDR3 nucleotide sequence: TGTGCCAGCAGTGAGGGGGCAGGGTACAATGAGCAGTTCTTC.

J is TRBJ2-3 and V is TRBV11-2; 8 nucleotides align to TRBD2. Germline V CDR1 and CDR2: SGHAT, FQNNGV. V was clipped by 4 bases and J by 2 bases; unmatched bases: 8. This CDR3 is built from 16 residues. The CDR3 sequence: CASSSLAGRHTDTQYF. CDR3 bases: TGTGCCAGCAGCTCATTAGCGGGGCGACACACAGATACGCAGTATTTT.

This clonotype was counted between two and nine times. The chain joins TRBV5-1 to TRBJ1-1; 7 positions match TRBD1. Germline V gene sequence: CDR1 SGHRS, CDR2 YFSETQ. This CDR3 is 14 amino acids long. Germline trimming cut 5 bases from V and 4 bases from J; bases unmatched to any gene: 8. CDR3 DNA: TGCGCCAGCAGATATTTCAGGGGGACCACTGAAGCTTTCTTT. The encoded protein is CASRYFRGTTEAFF.

This clonotype was seen more than once but under ten times. The genes are TRBV11-2 and TRBJ1-4; no definite D call. The germline CDR1 and CDR2 sequences are SGHAT and FQNNGV. This CDR3 is 15 amino acids long. Trimming shortened V by 7 bases and J by 0 bases, and 12 bases separated the two germline ends. In DNA form, the CDR3 reads TGTGCCAGCACCGGACGGGCCGCAACTAATGAAAAACTGTTTTTT. This gives the protein CASTGRAATNEKLFF. Complete variable domain (other parts from reference TRBV11-2 and TRBJ1-4): EAGVAQSPRYKIIEKRQSVAFWCNPISGHATLYWYQQILGQGPKLLIQFQNNGVVDDSQLPKDRFSAERLKGVDSTLKIQPAKLEDSAVYLCASTGRAATNEKLFFGSGTQLSVL.

V usage is TRBV10-3 and J usage is TRBJ2-2; tentative D call: TRBD1 (6 bases). Germline V gene sequence: CDR1 ENHRY, CDR2 SYGVKD. CDR3 length: 13 residues. Trimming took off 8 bases at V and 2 bases at J, with 9 bases between the two ends. In nucleotides, the CDR3 is TGTGCCATCGCCGGGACAAACACCGGGGAGCTGTTTTTT. Translation gives CAIAGTNTGELFF.

This clonotype was observed a few times. The J gene is TRBJ1-2, the V gene TRBV6-6, with 7 nucleotides matching TRBD1. Losses at the gene ends were 2 bases for V and 6 bases for J; bases not matched to a gene: 6. The CDR3 is 14 residues long. The germline CDR1 and CDR2 sequences are MNHNY and SVGAGI (reference sequence). CDR3 in DNA: TGTGCCAGCAGTTACGCGGACAGGTCCGATGGCTACACCTTC. This gives the protein CASSYADRSDGYTF.

This clonotype was picked up a small number of times. The rearrangement links TRBV29-1 to TRBJ1-5; D remains ambiguous. The length of the CDR3 is 12 residues. Germline V gene data show CDR1 as SQVTM and CDR2 as ANQGSEA. Trimming left V 8 bases short and J 7 bases short, with 15 bases between. The chain's CDR3 is CSFHGPHQPQHF. CDR3 sequence (DNA): TGCAGCTTCCACGGACCCCACCAGCCCCAGCATTTT.

V is TRBV7-9 and J is TRBJ2-7; D might be TRBD2 (5 bases). This CDR3 has 14 amino acids. Deletions cut 3 bases from V and 3 bases from J, with 12 bases between. Germline-derived CDR1 and CDR2 are SEHNR and FQNEAQ (reference sequence). The DNA for the CDR3 is TGTGCCAGCAGCTTTGGGAGCGGACGCTACGAGCAGTACTTC. Its translation is CASSFGSGRYEQYF.

This clonotype was seen once. The V call is TRBV19, the J call TRBJ2-7, with a possible D match to TRBD2 (6 bases). The CDR3 loop spans 16 amino acids. The germline CDR1 and CDR2 sequences are LNHDA and SQIVND (reference sequence). Trimming removed 9 bases at V and 0 bases at J, with 21 bases between. CDR3: CASHSVGGTSSYEQYF. CDR3 in DNA: TGTGCCAGCCATTCGGTAGGAGGGACGAGCTCCTACGAGCAGTACTTC.

This chain links TRBV5-1 with TRBJ2-5; TRBD2 aligns across 8 bases. The J call may not be correct, given that the DNA end is closer to TRBJ2-7. There are 15 residues in the CDR3. Germline V gives CDR1 SGHRS, CDR2 YFSETQ. CDR3 residues: CASSSLPGLVSEQYF. CDR3 DNA: TGCGCCAGCAGCTCCTTACCGGGACTAGTTTCCGAGCAGTACTTC.